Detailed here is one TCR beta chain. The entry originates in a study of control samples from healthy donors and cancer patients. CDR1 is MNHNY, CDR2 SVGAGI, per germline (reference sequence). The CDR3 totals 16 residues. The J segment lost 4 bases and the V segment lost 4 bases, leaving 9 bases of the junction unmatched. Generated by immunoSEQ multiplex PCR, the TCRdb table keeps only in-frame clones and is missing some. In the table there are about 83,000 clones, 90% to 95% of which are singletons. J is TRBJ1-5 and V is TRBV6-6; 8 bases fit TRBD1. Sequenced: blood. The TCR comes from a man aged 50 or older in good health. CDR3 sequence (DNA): TGTGCCAGCAGTTGGGACAGGAATAGGGGTAATCAGCCCCAGCATTTT. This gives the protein CASSWDRNRGNQPQHF.